This T cell receptor (beta chain) appears in the sequencing data of a study of shared clonotypes between healthy human individuals. Study context: For every donor, three CD4 naive, three CD4 memory, two CD8 naive and one CD8 memory plates were used.

Germline V gives CDR1 SGHNT, CDR2 YENEEA. The CDR3 has 14 residues. Between the trimmed V and J ends, which lost 6 bases and 3 bases, there was a span of 11 bases. By share of the sample, this clone is medium-sized. This sample includes further DNA sequences coding for the same CDR3. An even split of each subset's genomic DNA across several immunoSEQ plates was performed. Method: immunoSEQ multiplex PCR; TCRdb's copy keeps in-frame clones and lacks some. The sample includes around 100,000 clones, less than 80% of them seen just once. This TCR derives from a man aged 30-40 years in good health. Source material: memory CD8+ T cells sorted from blood. Indicated subset: CD45RO+ cells pooled with CCR7-negative TemRA cells. The rearrangement links TRBV11-3 to TRBJ2-2, with D possibly matching TRBD2 (6 bases). The CDR3 DNA follows: TGTGCCAGCAGGCCCGGAGGGGACACCGGGGAGCTGTTTTTT. Translated, it gives CASRPGGDTGELFF.